This T cell receptor (beta chain) is from a study of cytomegalovirus exposure and HLA in healthy donors. In the PCR, 60 Vbeta and 13 Jbeta primers were used. Clones were sequenced by immunoSEQ multiplex PCR, and TCRdb holds only the in-frame ones, with some missing. The sample carries about 130,000 clones, 70% to 90% recorded once. The V gene end was trimmed by 5 bases and the J gene end by 8 bases; junction bases not matched to a gene: 1. The CDR3 length is 11 residues. Germline assignment: CDR1 MDHEN and CDR2 SYDVKM. The J gene is TRBJ1-1, the V gene TRBV28; TRBD1 matches at 8 bases. The clonotype was recovered from a man aged 18 to 29 in good health and CMV-seropositive. Input material: PBMCs. CDR3 protein: CASSRTGEAFF. CDR3 DNA: TGTGCCAGCAGTCGGACAGGGGAAGCTTTCTTT.